The rows below give T cell receptor beta chains drawn from one sample of a study of cytomegalovirus exposure and HLA in healthy donors. Assay used: immunoSEQ multiplex PCR; TCRdb lists only in-frame clones, some missing. Of under 200,000 clones in the sample, roughly 74% are singletons; the top ten hold around 4.9%. Sample: PBMCs. These receptors were obtained from a male donor in good health and CMV-seronegative. Each CDR3 is given with its conserved first and last residue. The D gene is left open where the match is weak. Expanded clones are given a class, and other clones once, few, many or no size at all.

abundance: .; v_gene: TRBV10-3; d_gene: .; j_gene: TRBJ1-2; CDR3nt: TGTGCCATCAGTGGGGCAGGCAACGATGGCTACACCTTC; CDR3aa: CAISGAGNDGYTF
abundance: .; v_gene: TRBV19; d_gene: TRBD1; j_gene: TRBJ1-1; CDR3nt: TGTGCCAGTAGAGGGACAGGGCATACTGAAGCTTTCTTT; CDR3aa: CASRGTGHTEAFF
abundance: .; v_gene: TRBV6-5; d_gene: .; j_gene: TRBJ2-1; CDR3nt: TGTGCCAGCAGTCAGGGATTATACAATGAGCAGTTCTTC; CDR3aa: CASSQGLYNEQFF
abundance: .; v_gene: TRBV4-1; d_gene: TRBD2; j_gene: TRBJ2-7; CDR3nt: TGCGCCAGCAGCCCATACTCAAGCGGGGGTCTTTCCTACGAGCAGTACTTC; CDR3aa: CASSPYSSGGLSYEQYF
abundance: .; v_gene: TRBV5-1; d_gene: TRBD1; j_gene: TRBJ1-2; CDR3nt: TGCGCCAGCAGCCTACAGGGGGGGGTTGCTAACTATGGCTACACCTTC; CDR3aa: CASSLQGGVANYGYTF
abundance: .; v_gene: TRBV5-1; d_gene: TRBD2; j_gene: TRBJ2-1; CDR3nt: TGCGCCAGCAGCCTGAACCCTCCCGGGACTAGCGGAACCAATGAGCAGTTCTTC; CDR3aa: CASSLNPPGTSGTNEQFF
abundance: .; v_gene: TRBV9; d_gene: .; j_gene: TRBJ1-5; CDR3nt: TGTGCCAGCAGCGATGCGGGGGCCGGCAATCAGCCCCAGCATTTT; CDR3aa: CASSDAGAGNQPQHF
abundance: .; v_gene: TRBV7-3; d_gene: TRBD1; j_gene: TRBJ1-2; CDR3nt: TGTGCCAGCAGCTTATCTCTGGGACAGGGCTTGGACTATGGCTACACCTTC; CDR3aa: CASSLSLGQGLDYGYTF
abundance: .; v_gene: TRBV2; d_gene: .; j_gene: TRBJ2-7; CDR3nt: TGTGCCAGCAGATCTCCCCGGTTAGCCGGCTCCTACGAGCAGTACTTC; CDR3aa: CASRSPRLAGSYEQYF
abundance: .; v_gene: TRBV29-1; d_gene: TRBD2; j_gene: TRBJ2-2; CDR3nt: TGCAGCGCTACACCGACTAGCGGGGACACCGGGGAGCTGTTTTTT; CDR3aa: CSATPTSGDTGELFF
abundance: .; v_gene: TRBV6-5; d_gene: .; j_gene: TRBJ1-1; CDR3nt: TGTGCCAGCGGGGAGGGGCAGGGGAACACTGAAGCTTTCTTT; CDR3aa: CASGEGQGNTEAFF
abundance: .; v_gene: TRBV10-3; d_gene: TRBD1; j_gene: TRBJ1-2; CDR3nt: TGTGCCATCAAAAGACAGGGACATGGCTACACCTTC; CDR3aa: CAIKRQGHGYTF
abundance: .; v_gene: TRBV5-5; d_gene: .; j_gene: TRBJ1-1; CDR3nt: TGTGCCAGCAGCCTGGTGGCAGATATGAACACTGAAGCTTTCTTT; CDR3aa: CASSLVADMNTEAFF
abundance: .; v_gene: TRBV12-5; d_gene: TRBD1; j_gene: TRBJ2-1; CDR3nt: TGTGCTAGTGGTCTCGGTCCCAAACAGGGGAACACCTACAATGAGCAGTTCTTC; CDR3aa: CASGLGPKQGNTYNEQFF
abundance: few; v_gene: TRBV19; d_gene: .; j_gene: TRBJ1-2; CDR3nt: TGTGCCAGTAGTCCGACAGCGTGGGGCTATGGCTACACCTTC; CDR3aa: CASSPTAWGYGYTF
abundance: few; v_gene: TRBV28; d_gene: TRBD2; j_gene: TRBJ2-1; CDR3nt: TGTGCCAGCAGTCTAGGACTAGCGGCATACAATGAGCAGTTCTTC; CDR3aa: CASSLGLAAYNEQFF
abundance: .; v_gene: TRBV7-9; d_gene: .; j_gene: TRBJ1-1; CDR3nt: TGTGCCAGCAGCTCGAGAGACGGGATGACTGAAGCTTTCTTT; CDR3aa: CASSSRDGMTEAFF
abundance: .; v_gene: TRBV6-5; d_gene: .; j_gene: TRBJ1-1; CDR3nt: TGTGCCAGCAGTTACCTGGGAGAAAGCACTGAAGCTTTCTTT; CDR3aa: CASSYLGESTEAFF
abundance: few; v_gene: TRBV7-9; d_gene: .; j_gene: TRBJ1-5; CDR3nt: TGTGCCAGCAGCTTGGCAGATAGCAATCAGCCCCAGCATTTT; CDR3aa: CASSLADSNQPQHF
abundance: .; v_gene: TRBV18; d_gene: TRBD1; j_gene: TRBJ2-7; CDR3nt: TGTGCCAGCTCACCACCAACAGGGGTCGAGCAGTACTTC; CDR3aa: CASSPPTGVEQYF
abundance: .; v_gene: TRBV7-3; d_gene: TRBD2; j_gene: TRBJ2-1; CDR3nt: TGTGCCAGCAGCTTATCGGGAGGGCTAGCGGGAGCCCAGATCTTC; CDR3aa: CASSLSGGLAGAQIF
abundance: .; v_gene: TRBV5-1; d_gene: TRBD2; j_gene: TRBJ2-2; CDR3nt: TGCGCCAGCAGCTTGGCCAAGAGCGGGACGGGGTCCGGGGAGCTGTTTTTT; CDR3aa: CASSLAKSGTGSGELFF
abundance: few; v_gene: TRBV7-2; d_gene: .; j_gene: TRBJ2-7; CDR3nt: TGTGCCAGCACCGGACAGTGGTCCTACGAGCAGTACTTC; CDR3aa: CASTGQWSYEQYF
abundance: .; v_gene: TRBV9; d_gene: .; j_gene: TRBJ2-3; CDR3nt: TGTGCCAGCAGCGTAGCGGGGATAGTGACTACAGATACGCAGTATTTT; CDR3aa: CASSVAGIVTTDTQYF
abundance: .; v_gene: TRBV27; d_gene: TRBD2; j_gene: TRBJ2-7; CDR3nt: TGTGCCAGCAGTCCGGGAGGGCCAGACTACGAGCAGTACTTC; CDR3aa: CASSPGGPDYEQYF
abundance: .; v_gene: TRBV5-1; d_gene: TRBD2; j_gene: TRBJ2-3; CDR3nt: TGCGCCAGCAGCTTGGGCGGGAGTGGAGTTCTTACGCAGTATTTT; CDR3aa: CASSLGGSGVLTQYF
abundance: .; v_gene: TRBV7-2; d_gene: .; j_gene: TRBJ1-2; CDR3nt: TGTGCCAGCAGCCCGGCCGGGTCCTTCTATGGCTACACCTTC; CDR3aa: CASSPAGSFYGYTF
abundance: .; v_gene: TRBV12-5; d_gene: .; j_gene: TRBJ1-3; CDR3nt: TGTGCTAGTGGTAGGGGTTCGTCCGGAAACACCATATATTTT; CDR3aa: CASGRGSSGNTIYF
abundance: .; v_gene: TRBV19; d_gene: TRBD2; j_gene: TRBJ2-1; CDR3nt: TGTGCCAGTAGGGATAGCGGGACTTCCTCTACCTCCTACAATGAGCAGTTCTTC; CDR3aa: CASRDSGTSSTSYNEQFF
abundance: .; v_gene: TRBV7-9; d_gene: TRBD2; j_gene: TRBJ2-1; CDR3nt: TGTGCCAGCAGCCCCCCGCGACTAGCGGGGTACAATGAGCAGTTCTTC; CDR3aa: CASSPPRLAGYNEQFF
abundance: once; v_gene: TRBV9; d_gene: .; j_gene: TRBJ1-1; CDR3nt: TGTGCCAGCAGCGTAACGGCAGGGGTAGATACTGAAGCCTTCTTT; CDR3aa: CASSVTAGVDTEAFF
abundance: .; v_gene: TRBV5-6; d_gene: TRBD1; j_gene: TRBJ1-2; CDR3nt: TGTGCCAGCAGCCCGGACAGGGACAATGGCTACACCTTC; CDR3aa: CASSPDRDNGYTF
abundance: .; v_gene: TRBV11-2; d_gene: .; j_gene: TRBJ1-6; CDR3nt: TGTGCCAGCAGCTTAGCGGGATTCAGCTCCTATAATTCACCCCTCCACTTT; CDR3aa: CASSLAGFSSYNSPLHF
abundance: .; v_gene: TRBV18; d_gene: TRBD2; j_gene: TRBJ2-7; CDR3nt: TGTGCCAGCTCACCTAAACTAGCGGGTAACTCCTACGAGCAGTACTTC; CDR3aa: CASSPKLAGNSYEQYF
abundance: .; v_gene: TRBV19; d_gene: .; j_gene: TRBJ1-5; CDR3nt: TGTGCCAGTAGTATAGCCCAAAATCAGCCCCAGCATTTT; CDR3aa: CASSIAQNQPQHF
abundance: .; v_gene: TRBV5-4; d_gene: TRBD1; j_gene: TRBJ2-7; CDR3nt: TGTGCCAGCAGTCCTGACAGGGCCACGAGGGGCTCCTACGAGCAGTACTTC; CDR3aa: CASSPDRATRGSYEQYF
abundance: .; v_gene: TRBV7-8; d_gene: .; j_gene: TRBJ2-2; CDR3nt: TGTGCCAGCAGCCCCGGCACCAGGGACACCGGGGAGCTGTTTTTT; CDR3aa: CASSPGTRDTGELFF
abundance: .; v_gene: TRBV11-2; d_gene: .; j_gene: TRBJ1-2; CDR3nt: TGTGCCAGCAGCTTAGCGGGTTTCTATGGCTACACCTTC; CDR3aa: CASSLAGFYGYTF
abundance: .; v_gene: TRBV6-5; d_gene: .; j_gene: TRBJ2-7; CDR3nt: TGTGCCAGCAGCCTCACCCAGGGTTCCTACGAGCAGTACTTC; CDR3aa: CASSLTQGSYEQYF
abundance: .; v_gene: TRBV7-6; d_gene: .; j_gene: TRBJ1-2; CDR3nt: TGTGCCAGCAGCCCCGGCAGGTCCTTATCGGCCTTCAACTATGGCTACACCTTC; CDR3aa: CASSPGRSLSAFNYGYTF
abundance: .; v_gene: TRBV5-1; d_gene: .; j_gene: TRBJ2-7; CDR3nt: TGCGCCAGCAGCTTGGGCAGGGTCGGGTCCGAGCAGTACTTC; CDR3aa: CASSLGRVGSEQYF
abundance: .; v_gene: TRBV5-4; d_gene: TRBD1; j_gene: TRBJ2-5; CDR3nt: TGTGCCAGCAGCCCCTGGGACAGTAAGAAGACCCAGTACTTC; CDR3aa: CASSPWDSKKTQYF
abundance: .; v_gene: TRBV6-5; d_gene: TRBD1; j_gene: TRBJ1-2; CDR3nt: TGTGCCAGCAGTTACTCTACAGGGGCGGATGGCTACACCTTC; CDR3aa: CASSYSTGADGYTF
abundance: once; v_gene: TRBV6-5; d_gene: TRBD2; j_gene: TRBJ2-7; CDR3nt: TGTGCCAGCAGTTACAGCGGGGGGGGGCCCTACGAGCAGTACTTC; CDR3aa: CASSYSGGGPYEQYF
abundance: .; v_gene: TRBV2; d_gene: TRBD1; j_gene: TRBJ1-2; CDR3nt: TGTGCCAGCAGTGAAAGGACAGGGTTTCATAATGGCTACACCTTC; CDR3aa: CASSERTGFHNGYTF
abundance: .; v_gene: TRBV2; d_gene: TRBD2; j_gene: TRBJ2-7; CDR3nt: TGTGCCAGCAGTTTCTCGACTAGCGGGGCCTCCTACGAGCAGTACTTC; CDR3aa: CASSFSTSGASYEQYF
abundance: few; v_gene: TRBV19; d_gene: .; j_gene: TRBJ1-2; CDR3nt: TGTGCCAGTAAAGGGGCTGCCGGGTATGGCTACACCTTC; CDR3aa: CASKGAAGYGYTF
abundance: .; v_gene: TRBV19; d_gene: TRBD1; j_gene: TRBJ2-3; CDR3nt: TGTGCCAGTAGTATCGGCAGGGGGAGCACAGATACGCAGTATTTT; CDR3aa: CASSIGRGSTDTQYF
abundance: .; v_gene: TRBV7-9; d_gene: .; j_gene: TRBJ2-7; CDR3nt: TGTGCCAGCAGCCGGTTGAGTGACTCGCAGCAGTACTTC; CDR3aa: CASSRLSDSQQYF
abundance: .; v_gene: TRBV7-8; d_gene: .; j_gene: TRBJ2-7; CDR3nt: TGTGCCAGCAGCTTAGGGACTGCCTCTGGCGAGCAGTACTTC; CDR3aa: CASSLGTASGEQYF